The clone carrying this T cell receptor beta chain showed up just a few times. The repertoire was sequenced with immunoSEQ multiplex PCR; TCRdb's copy has only in-frame clones and lacks some. The sample has about 130,000 clones, around nine tenths seen once; the top ten hold around 12%. The sample is drawn from a study of radiation and T cells in renal cell carcinoma. V was clipped by 8 bases and J by 0 bases, with 5 bases between them. The germline V gene has CDR1 LNHDA and CDR2 SQIVND (reference sequence). The CDR3 is 12 residues long. Time point given: baseline pretreatment blood. Treatment of the sample: 15 Gy SBRT to primary tumor, nephrectomy 4 weeks later.

V gene TRBV19 combines with J gene TRBJ1-3, with D unclear. The specimen comprised blood, sampled from a patient whose treatment included radiotherapy and nephrectomy. The sequence came from a woman between 45 and 60 years old with renal cell carcinoma. The CDR3 reads CASEDSGNTIYF. CDR3 DNA sequence: TGTGCCAGTGAGGACTCTGGAAACACCATATATTTT.